This entry is about one T cell receptor beta chain. The antigen remains undetermined. Terminally differentiated effector memory CD45RA+ cells were excluded by CCR7 positive selection of CD45RO-negative cells. CDR3 size: 16 residues. V was pared by 2 bases and J by 0 bases, with 14 bases between. The germline CDR1 and CDR2 sequences are LNHDA and SQIVND (reference sequence). Replicate PCRs run on sorted subsets employed 200 to 250 ng DNA, approximately 30,000 T cell genomes. Generated by immunoSEQ multiplex PCR, the TCRdb table keeps only in-frame clones and is missing some. Altogether 800,000 or so clones are present, just over 95% being singletons, with the ten largest covering under 0.3%. This entry is derived from a study of shared clonotypes between healthy human individuals. Points from the study as a whole: Non-shared clonotypes had lower generation probabilities than clonotypes shared by all four sorted-subset donors.

The sequencing input was naive CD8+ T cells sorted from blood. This chain joins TRBV19 and TRBJ2-7; weak D call: TRBD1 (5 bases). This clonotype was sampled from a man younger than 45 in good health. CDR3 DNA sequence: TGTGCCAGTAGTATACAACAGGCCAAGGACTCCTACGAGCAGTACTTC. Amino acids: CASSIQQAKDSYEQYF. The complete variable domain, with remaining parts taken from reference TRBV19 and TRBJ2-7, reads DGGITQSPKYLFRKEGQNVTLSCEQNLNHDAMYWYRQDPGQGLRLIYYSQIVNDFQKGDIAEGYSVSREKKESFPLTVTSAQKNPTAFYLCASSIQQAKDSYEQYFGPGTRLTVT.